Listed here are 15 T cell receptor beta chains from one sample, sequenced in a study of blood T cell repertoires in COVID-19. Profiled with immunoSEQ multiplex PCR; TCRdb holds only in-frame clones, not every one. This table has 200,000 to 250,000 clones, about 90% appearing once. The sample consisted of peripheral blood. Receptor source: a young man with COVID-19, enrolled during active disease.

The CDR3, as DNA: TGCGCCAGCAGCCATGACAGGGGGCCGGACACTGAAGCTTTCTTT. Amino acids: CASSHDRGPDTEAFF. The rearrangement uses TRBV4-3 and TRBJ1-1; TRBD1 aligns across 10 bases. The CDR3 consists of 15 residues. The V and J ends lost 3 bases and 3 bases, in that order; junction bases with no gene match: 4. The germline gives CDR1 LGHNA, CDR2 YSLEER.

This clone showed up just once. CDR3 residues: CASSPTSAYEQYF. The CDR3 nucleotides are TGTGCCAGCTCACCAACGAGCGCCTACGAGCAGTACTTC. V gene TRBV18 combines with J gene TRBJ2-7, with D unresolved. There are 13 residues in the CDR3. The V and J ends lost 2 bases and 2 bases respectively, with 7 bases between them. CDR1 is KGHSH, CDR2 LQKENI, per germline. Using reference TRBV18 and TRBJ2-7 for the parts outside the CDR3, the full variable domain is NAGVMQNPRHLVRRRGQEARLRCSPMKGHSHVYWYRQLPEEGLKFMVYLQKENIIDESGMPKERFSAEFPKEGPSILRIQQVVRGDSAAYFCASSPTSAYEQYFGPGTRLTVT.

V is TRBV5-4 and J is TRBJ2-6; D gene uncertain. The CDR3 loop spans 15 amino acids. V dropped 3 bases and J dropped 0 bases, with 7 bases sitting between them. Germline CDR1 SGHNT, CDR2 YYREEE (reference sequence). The CDR3 DNA sequence: TGTGCCAGCAGCTCCCCCAACTCTGGGGCCAACGTCCTGACTTTC. This encodes CASSSPNSGANVLTF.

The genes are TRBV4-3 and TRBJ2-3, with D perhaps TRBD1 (6 bases). The CDR3 extends over 13 amino acids. The V and J ends lost 6 bases and 3 bases respectively, with 10 bases between them. In germline, CDR1 is LGHNA, CDR2 YSLEER. The CDR3 is CASRQQGTDTQYF. CDR3 in DNA: TGCGCCAGCAGACAACAGGGAACAGATACGCAGTATTTT.

The V call is TRBV7-9, the J call TRBJ1-6, with TRBD1 identical over 7 bases. This CDR3 spans 16 amino acids. V lost 5 bases, J lost 8 bases, and 12 bases stayed unmatched. The germline gives CDR1 SEHNR, CDR2 FQNEAQ (reference sequence). The CDR3 region has the DNA TGTGCCAGCAGCCAAGACAGGGTAAGGGAAGATTCACCCCTCCACTTT. Encoded protein: CASSQDRVREDSPLHF.

A word on this clone: Other nucleotide sequences from this sample produce the same CDR3. The rearrangement links TRBV6-5 to TRBJ1-1; no reliable D call. This CDR3 has 13 amino acids. With 2 bases removed from V and 0 bases from J, the gap between germline ends came to 4 bases. Germline V gene data show CDR1 as MNHEY and CDR2 as SVGAGI. CDR3: CASSYRVNTEAFF. CDR3 DNA: TGTGCCAGCAGTTACCGGGTGAACACTGAAGCTTTCTTT.

This chain uses TRBV6-2 or TRBV6-3 with TRBJ2-6, with D possibly matching TRBD2 (5 bases). V was shortened by 6 bases and J by 1 base, with 10 bases between the two germline ends. CDR3 length equals 15 residues. Germline CDR1 reads MNHEY; CDR2 reads SVGEGT. The CDR3 sequence is CASSLTGSGANVLTF. In DNA, the CDR3 is TGTGCCAGCAGCCTCACGGGGTCTGGGGCCAACGTCCTGACTTTC.

The gene calls are TRBV30 and TRBJ1-3; 8 bases are shared with TRBD1. With V trimmed by 4 bases and J by 7 bases, 3 bases remained unmatched. This CDR3 contains 12 residues. CDR1 and CDR2 from the germline V gene are GTSNPN and SVGIG (reference sequence). The CDR3 nucleotides are TGTGCCTGGACAGGGGGCTGGAACACCATATATTTT. It yields the protein CAWTGGWNTIYF.

V usage is TRBV18 and J usage is TRBJ2-7; 9 nucleotides match TRBD1. CDR3 length equals 14 residues. V lost 3 bases and J lost 4; bases outside the gene matches: 4. Germline V gene data show CDR1 as KGHSH and CDR2 as LQKENI. CDR3 sequence reads: CASSPGQGHYEQYF. In nucleotides, the CDR3 is TGTGCCAGCTCACCGGGACAGGGACATTACGAGCAGTACTTC.

The chain links TRBV28 to TRBJ1-2; 12 bases align to TRBD1. The CDR3 has 15 amino acids. The V gene's germline CDR1 is MDHEN and CDR2 SYDVKM. J lost 5 bases, V lost 6 bases, and 7 bases had no gene match. The CDR3 nucleotides are TGTGCCAGCAGAACCGGGACAGGGGGCCGATATGGCTACACCTTC. Its protein product is CASRTGTGGRYGYTF.

In DNA, the CDR3 is TGTGCCACCAGTGATTGGGGCCCGAATGAAAAACTGTTTTTT. Residues: CATSDWGPNEKLFF. The chain carries TRBV24-1 and TRBJ1-4; TRBD1 is a possible D gene (5 bases). V lost 2 bases and J 5 bases, leaving 8 bases between the germline ends. Germline CDR1 reads KGHDR; CDR2 reads SFDVKD. The CDR3 length is 14 residues.

V and J are TRBV12-3 or TRBV12-4 and TRBJ2-7, with TRBD1 as a possible D gene (6 bases). CDR3 length equals 12 residues. V shed 4 bases and J shed 4 bases, with 8 bases lying between them. This CDR3 is CASSSTGYEQYF. Written as DNA, the CDR3 is TGTGCCAGCAGTTCGACAGGATACGAGCAGTACTTC.

This clone has a single count. The chain combines TRBV12-3 or TRBV12-4 with TRBJ2-5, with D uncertain. V was shortened by 3 bases and J by 1 base, with 6 bases between the two germline ends. This CDR3 is 13 amino acids long. For the CDR3, the DNA is TGTGCCAGCAGTTTGAGCGCCCAAGAGACCCAGTACTTC. Its translation: CASSLSAQETQYF.

The rearrangement joins TRBV12-3 or TRBV12-4 to TRBJ2-7; D may be TRBD1 (6 bases). This CDR3 is built from 13 residues. Between the trimmed V and J ends, which lost 5 bases and 2 bases, there was a span of 10 bases. CDR3 coding DNA: TGTGCCAGCAGTCCGACAGGAACCTACGAGCAGTACTTC. Translation: CASSPTGTYEQYF.

The V call is TRBV24-1, the J call TRBJ2-2; 7 bases match TRBD1. The CDR3 is 16 amino acids. Losses at the gene ends were 1 base for V and 1 base for J; bases not matched to a gene: 2. Germline V lookup: CDR1 KGHDR, CDR2 SFDVKD. CDR3 coding DNA: TGTGCCACCAGTGATTTCCGGGACAGGAACACCGGGGAGCTGTTTTTT. This translates into CATSDFRDRNTGELFF.